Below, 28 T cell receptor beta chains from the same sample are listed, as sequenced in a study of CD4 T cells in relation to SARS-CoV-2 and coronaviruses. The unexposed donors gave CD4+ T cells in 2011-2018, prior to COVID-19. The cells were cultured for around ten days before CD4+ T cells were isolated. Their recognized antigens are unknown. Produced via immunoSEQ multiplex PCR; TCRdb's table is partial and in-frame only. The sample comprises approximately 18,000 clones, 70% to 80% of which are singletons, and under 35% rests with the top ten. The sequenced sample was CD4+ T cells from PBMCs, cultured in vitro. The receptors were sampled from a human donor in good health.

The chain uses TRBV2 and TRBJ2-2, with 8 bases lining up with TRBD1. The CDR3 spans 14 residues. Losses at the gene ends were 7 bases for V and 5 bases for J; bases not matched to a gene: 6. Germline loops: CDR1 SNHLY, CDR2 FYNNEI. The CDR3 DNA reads TGTGCCAGCAAGAGGCAGGGGGCGACCGGGGAGCTGTTTTTT. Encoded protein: CASKRQGATGELFF.

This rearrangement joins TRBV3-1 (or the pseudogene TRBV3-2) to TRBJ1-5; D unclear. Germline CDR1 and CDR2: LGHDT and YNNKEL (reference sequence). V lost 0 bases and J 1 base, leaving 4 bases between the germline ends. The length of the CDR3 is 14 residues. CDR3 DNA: TGTGCCAGCAGCCAAGAGGCAAGCAATCAGCCCCAGCATTTT. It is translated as CASSQEASNQPQHF.

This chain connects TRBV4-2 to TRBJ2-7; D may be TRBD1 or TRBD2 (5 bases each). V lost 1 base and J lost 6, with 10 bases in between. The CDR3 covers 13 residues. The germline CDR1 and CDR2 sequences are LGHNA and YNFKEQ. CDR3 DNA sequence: TGTGCCAGCAGCCAAGTCCCAGGGAGCGAGCAGTACTTC. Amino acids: CASSQVPGSEQYF.

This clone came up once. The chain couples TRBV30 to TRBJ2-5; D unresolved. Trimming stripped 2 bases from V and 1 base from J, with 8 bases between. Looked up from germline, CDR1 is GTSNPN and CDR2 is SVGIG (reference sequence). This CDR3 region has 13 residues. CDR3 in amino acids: CAWSYSFQETQYF. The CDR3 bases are TGTGCCTGGAGTTACAGCTTCCAAGAGACCCAGTACTTC.

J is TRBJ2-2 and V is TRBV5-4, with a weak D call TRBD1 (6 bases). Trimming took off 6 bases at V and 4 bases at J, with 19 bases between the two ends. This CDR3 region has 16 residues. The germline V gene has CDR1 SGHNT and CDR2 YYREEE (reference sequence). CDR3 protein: CASTLVGGGGTGELFF. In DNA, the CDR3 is TGTGCCAGCACCCTTGTCGGTGGGGGCGGCACCGGGGAGCTGTTTTTT.

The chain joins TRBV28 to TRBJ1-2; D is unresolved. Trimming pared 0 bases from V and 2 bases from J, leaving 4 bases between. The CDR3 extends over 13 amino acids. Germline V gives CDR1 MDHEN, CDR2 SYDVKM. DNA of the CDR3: TGTGCCAGCAGTTTATGGGGGAACTATGGCTACACCTTC. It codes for CASSLWGNYGYTF.

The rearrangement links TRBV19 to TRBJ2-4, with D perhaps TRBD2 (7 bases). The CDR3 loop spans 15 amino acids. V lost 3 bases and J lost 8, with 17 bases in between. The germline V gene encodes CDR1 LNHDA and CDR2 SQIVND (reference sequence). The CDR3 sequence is CASSIVSGEGDIQYF. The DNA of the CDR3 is TGTGCCAGTAGTATCGTCTCAGGGGAGGGGGACATTCAGTACTTC.

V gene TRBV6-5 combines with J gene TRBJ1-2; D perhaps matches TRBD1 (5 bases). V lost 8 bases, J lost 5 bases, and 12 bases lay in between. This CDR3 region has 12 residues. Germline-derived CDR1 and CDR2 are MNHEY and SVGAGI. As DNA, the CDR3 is TGTGCCAGCGTATGGGGACCTTATGGCTACACCTTC. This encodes CASVWGPYGYTF.

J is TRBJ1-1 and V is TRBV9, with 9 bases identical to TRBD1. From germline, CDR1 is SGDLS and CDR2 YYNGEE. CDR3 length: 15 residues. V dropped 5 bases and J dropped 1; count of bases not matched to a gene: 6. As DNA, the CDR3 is TGTGCCAGCAGTGCAACGGGACAGGGGAACACTGAAGCTTTCTTT. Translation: CASSATGQGNTEAFF.

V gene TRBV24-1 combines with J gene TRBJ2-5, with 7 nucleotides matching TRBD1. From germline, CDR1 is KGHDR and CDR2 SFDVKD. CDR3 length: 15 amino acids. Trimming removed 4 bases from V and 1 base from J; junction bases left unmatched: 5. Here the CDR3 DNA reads TGTGCCACCAGTGACCCGACAGGGATCCAAGAGACCCAGTACTTC. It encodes CATSDPTGIQETQYF.

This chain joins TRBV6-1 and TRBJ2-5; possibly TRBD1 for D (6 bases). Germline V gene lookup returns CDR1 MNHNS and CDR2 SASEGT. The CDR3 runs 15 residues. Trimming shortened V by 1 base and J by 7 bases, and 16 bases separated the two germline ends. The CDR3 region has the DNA TGTGCCAGCAGTGAAGACAGGGATCCAAAGAGGACCCAGTACTTC. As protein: CASSEDRDPKRTQYF.

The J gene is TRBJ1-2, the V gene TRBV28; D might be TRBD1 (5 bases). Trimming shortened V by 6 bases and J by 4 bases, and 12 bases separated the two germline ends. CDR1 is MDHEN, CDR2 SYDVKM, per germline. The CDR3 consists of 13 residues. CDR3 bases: TGTGCCAGCAGCCTGAGACAGACCTATGGCTACACCTTC. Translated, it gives CASSLRQTYGYTF.

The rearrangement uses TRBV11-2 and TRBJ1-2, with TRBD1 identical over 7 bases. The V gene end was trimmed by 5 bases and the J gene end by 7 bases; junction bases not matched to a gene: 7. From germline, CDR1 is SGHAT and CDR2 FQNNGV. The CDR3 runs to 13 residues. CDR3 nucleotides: TGTGCCAGCAGCGGGTCCAGGGGGGGTGGCTACACCTTC. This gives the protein CASSGSRGGGYTF.

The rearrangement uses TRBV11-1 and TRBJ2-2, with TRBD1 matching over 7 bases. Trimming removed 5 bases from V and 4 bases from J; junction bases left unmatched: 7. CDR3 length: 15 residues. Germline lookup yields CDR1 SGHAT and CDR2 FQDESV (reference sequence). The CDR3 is CASSPGTALTGELFF. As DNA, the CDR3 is TGTGCCAGCAGCCCCGGGACAGCACTCACCGGGGAGCTGTTTTTT.

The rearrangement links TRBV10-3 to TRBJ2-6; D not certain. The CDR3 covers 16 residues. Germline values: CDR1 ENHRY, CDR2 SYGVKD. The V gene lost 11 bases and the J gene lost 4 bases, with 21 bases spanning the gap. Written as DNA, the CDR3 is TGTGCCCCACTCCGTCGGGTTACTGCGGGGGCCAACGTCCTGACTTTC. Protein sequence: CAPLRRVTAGANVLTF.

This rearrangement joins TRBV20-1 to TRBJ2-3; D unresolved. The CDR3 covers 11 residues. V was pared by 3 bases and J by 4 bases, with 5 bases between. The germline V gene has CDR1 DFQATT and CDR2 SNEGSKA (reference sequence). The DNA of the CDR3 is TGCAGTGCTAGGGAGTCAGATACGCAGTATTTT. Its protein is CSARESDTQYF.

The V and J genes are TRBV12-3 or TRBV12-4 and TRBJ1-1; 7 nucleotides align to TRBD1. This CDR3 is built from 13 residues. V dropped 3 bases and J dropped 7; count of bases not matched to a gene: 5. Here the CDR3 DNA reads TGTGCCAGCAGTTTGGCAGGGGGAAATGAAGCTTTCTTT. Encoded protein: CASSLAGGNEAFF.

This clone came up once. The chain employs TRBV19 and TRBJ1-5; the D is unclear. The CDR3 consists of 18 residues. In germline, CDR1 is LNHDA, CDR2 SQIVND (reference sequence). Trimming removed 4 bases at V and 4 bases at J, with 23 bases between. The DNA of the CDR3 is TGTGCCAGTAGTAGTAAAGTCTGGCAGTCGGCGACGAATCAGCCCCAGCATTTT. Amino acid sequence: CASSSKVWQSATNQPQHF.

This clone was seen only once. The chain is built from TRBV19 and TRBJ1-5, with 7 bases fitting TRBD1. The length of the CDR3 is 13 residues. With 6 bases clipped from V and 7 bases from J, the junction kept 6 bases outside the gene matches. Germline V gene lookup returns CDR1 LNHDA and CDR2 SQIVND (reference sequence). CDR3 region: CASSGTVEQPQHF. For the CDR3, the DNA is TGTGCCAGTAGCGGGACAGTGGAACAGCCCCAGCATTTT.

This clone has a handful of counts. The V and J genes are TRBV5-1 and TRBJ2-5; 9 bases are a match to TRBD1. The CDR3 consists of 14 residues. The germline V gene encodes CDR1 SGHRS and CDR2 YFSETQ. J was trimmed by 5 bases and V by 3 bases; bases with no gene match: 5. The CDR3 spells CASSSWTGEETQYF. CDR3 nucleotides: TGCGCCAGCAGCTCATGGACAGGGGAGGAGACCCAGTACTTC.

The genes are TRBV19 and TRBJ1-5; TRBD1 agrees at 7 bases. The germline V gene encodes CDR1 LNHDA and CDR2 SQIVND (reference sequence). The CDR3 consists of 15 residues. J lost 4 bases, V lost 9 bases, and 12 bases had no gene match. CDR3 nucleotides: TGTGCCAGCAACCCGGGACAGCTCCTAAATCAGCCCCAGCATTTT. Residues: CASNPGQLLNQPQHF.

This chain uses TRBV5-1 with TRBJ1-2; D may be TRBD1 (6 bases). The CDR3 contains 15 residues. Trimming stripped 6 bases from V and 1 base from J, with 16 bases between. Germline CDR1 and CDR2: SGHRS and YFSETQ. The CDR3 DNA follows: TGCGCCAGCACCTGGGGGCAGGATATTAACTATGGCTACACCTTC. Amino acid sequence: CASTWGQDINYGYTF.

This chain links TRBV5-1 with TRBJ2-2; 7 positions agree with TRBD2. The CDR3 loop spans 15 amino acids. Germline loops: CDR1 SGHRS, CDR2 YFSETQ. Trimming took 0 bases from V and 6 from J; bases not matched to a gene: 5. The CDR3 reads CASSLGQSGAGELFF. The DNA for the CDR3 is TGCGCCAGCAGCTTGGGACAGAGCGGGGCCGGGGAGCTGTTTTTT. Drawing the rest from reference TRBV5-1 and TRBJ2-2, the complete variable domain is KAGVTQTPRYLIKTRGQQVTLSCSPISGHRSVSWYQQTPGQGLQFLFEYFSETQRNKGNFPGRFSGRQFSNSRSEMNVSTLELGDSALYLCASSLGQSGAGELFFGEGSRLTVL.

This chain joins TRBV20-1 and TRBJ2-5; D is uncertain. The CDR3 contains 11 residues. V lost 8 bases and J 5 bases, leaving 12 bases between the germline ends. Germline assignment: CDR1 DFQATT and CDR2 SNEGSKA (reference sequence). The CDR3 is CSIWGFETQYF. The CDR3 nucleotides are TGCAGTATTTGGGGATTCGAGACCCAGTACTTC.

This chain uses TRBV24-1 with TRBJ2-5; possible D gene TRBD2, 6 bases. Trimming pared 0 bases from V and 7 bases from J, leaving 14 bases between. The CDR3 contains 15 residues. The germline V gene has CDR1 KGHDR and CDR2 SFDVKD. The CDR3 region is CATSDLFGSRGTQYF. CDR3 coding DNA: TGTGCCACCAGTGATTTGTTCGGGAGTCGAGGGACCCAGTACTTC.

The CDR3 bases are TGTGCCAGCAGCCCTTGGACGGACTCTTCTCACTACGAGCAGTACTTC. Amino acids: CASSPWTDSSHYEQYF. The V and J genes are TRBV3-1 (or the pseudogene TRBV3-2) and TRBJ2-7, with D perhaps TRBD2 (5 bases). This CDR3 has 16 residues. V gave up 4 bases and J gave up 3 bases, with 19 bases separating them. Germline V gives CDR1 LGHDT, CDR2 YNNKEL (reference sequence).

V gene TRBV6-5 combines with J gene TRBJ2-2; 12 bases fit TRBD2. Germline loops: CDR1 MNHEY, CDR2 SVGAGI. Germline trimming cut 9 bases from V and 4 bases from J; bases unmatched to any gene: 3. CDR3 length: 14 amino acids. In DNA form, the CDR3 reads TGTGCCAGTCGACTAGCGGGAGCCACCGGGGAGCTGTTTTTT. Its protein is CASRLAGATGELFF.

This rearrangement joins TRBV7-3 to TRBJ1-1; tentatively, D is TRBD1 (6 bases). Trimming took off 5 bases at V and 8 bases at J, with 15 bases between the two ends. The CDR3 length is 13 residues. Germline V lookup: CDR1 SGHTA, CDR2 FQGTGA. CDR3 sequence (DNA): TGTGCCAGCAGCCTCCATACGGACAGCGAAGCTTTCTTT. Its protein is CASSLHTDSEAFF.